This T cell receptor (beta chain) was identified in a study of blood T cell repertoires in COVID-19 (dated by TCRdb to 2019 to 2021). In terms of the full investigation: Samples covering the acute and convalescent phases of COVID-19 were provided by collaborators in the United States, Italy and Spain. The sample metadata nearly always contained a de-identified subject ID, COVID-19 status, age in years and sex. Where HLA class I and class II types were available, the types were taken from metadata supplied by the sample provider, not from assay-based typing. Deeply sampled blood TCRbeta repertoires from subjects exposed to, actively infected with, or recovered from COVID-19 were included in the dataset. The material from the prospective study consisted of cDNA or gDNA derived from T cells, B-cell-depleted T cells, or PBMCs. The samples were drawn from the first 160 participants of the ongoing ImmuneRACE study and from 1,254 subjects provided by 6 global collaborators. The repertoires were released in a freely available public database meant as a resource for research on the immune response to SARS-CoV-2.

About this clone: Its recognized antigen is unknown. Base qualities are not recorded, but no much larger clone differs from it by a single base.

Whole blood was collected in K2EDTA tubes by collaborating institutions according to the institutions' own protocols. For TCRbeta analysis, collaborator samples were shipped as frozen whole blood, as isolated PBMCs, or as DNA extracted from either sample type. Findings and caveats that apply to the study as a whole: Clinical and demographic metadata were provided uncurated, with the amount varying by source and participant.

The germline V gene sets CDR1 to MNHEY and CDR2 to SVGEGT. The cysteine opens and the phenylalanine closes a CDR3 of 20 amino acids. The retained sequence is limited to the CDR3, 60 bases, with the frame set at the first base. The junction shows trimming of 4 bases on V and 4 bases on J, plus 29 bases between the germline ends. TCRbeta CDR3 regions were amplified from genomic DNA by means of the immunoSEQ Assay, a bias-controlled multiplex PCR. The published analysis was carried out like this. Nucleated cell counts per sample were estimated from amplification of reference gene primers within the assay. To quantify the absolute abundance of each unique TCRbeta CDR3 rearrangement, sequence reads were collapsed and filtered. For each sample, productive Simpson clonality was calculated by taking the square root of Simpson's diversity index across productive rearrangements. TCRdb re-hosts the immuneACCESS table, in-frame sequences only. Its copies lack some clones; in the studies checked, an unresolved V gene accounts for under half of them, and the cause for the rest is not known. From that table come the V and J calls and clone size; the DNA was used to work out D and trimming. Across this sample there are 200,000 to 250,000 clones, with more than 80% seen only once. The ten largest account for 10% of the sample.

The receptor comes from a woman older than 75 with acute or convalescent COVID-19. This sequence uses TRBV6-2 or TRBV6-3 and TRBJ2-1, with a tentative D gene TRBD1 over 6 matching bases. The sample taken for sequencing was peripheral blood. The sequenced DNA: TGTGCCAGCAGTTTCGGAGCAGGGGCGGAAACCCTGTCCTTATACAATGAGCAGTTCTTC. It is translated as CASSFGAGAETLSLYNEQFF.